These T cell receptor beta chains were read from a single sample in a study of blood T cells in healthy people across ages. TCRdb reanalysed the 5' RACE reads using MiXCR and keeps one entry per CDR3 protein. The sample holds over 1,200,000 distinct CDR3 sequences, 59% seen once. Sequencing was carried out using blood. The receptors were gathered from a man aged 18 to 29 in good health. Each CDR3 is given without its conserved first and last residue. Rows may omit the clone size; those that give it use once, few, many or a size class.

clone size,V gene,J gene,CDR3 length,CDR3 protein
NA,TRBV9,TRBJ2-1,16,ASSPTSGTASSYNEQF
NA,TRBV2,TRBJ1-2,10,ASKGGGQGYT
NA,TRBV27,TRBJ2-2,17,ASSLTSGVNLGSTGELF
once,TRBV2,TRBJ1-6,13,AIEVRDKGSSPLH
NA,TRBV28,TRBJ1-5,14,ASSTDSYVSNQPQH
once,TRBV9,TRBJ2-1,12,ASSVAGGPNEQF
NA,TRBV30,TRBJ1-1,11,AWKTGGGTEAF
few,TRBV29-1,TRBJ1-2,10,SAPDTNYGYT
NA,TRBV6-1,TRBJ2-2,13,ASSGRQISTGELF
NA,TRBV6-6,TRBJ2-1,10,ASSRNHNEQF
few,TRBV21-1,TRBJ2-5,13,ASSWKSRTEETQY
NA,TRBV4-2,TRBJ2-1,13,ASSQGLGGLNEQF
NA,TRBV27,TRBJ2-2,13,ASSPGGPGTGELF
NA,TRBV5-1,TRBJ2-3,11,ASLNSGTDTQY
NA,TRBV6-5,TRBJ1-6,12,ASSTLADRGPLH
few,TRBV6-5,TRBJ2-5,12,ASSLWPSQETQY
NA,TRBV9,TRBJ2-3,13,ASSADGTRTDTQY
few,TRBV10-3,TRBJ2-3,13,AISDPGGEADTQY
NA,TRBV9,TRBJ2-5,12,ASSATGQQETQY
NA,TRBV28,TRBJ1-2,13,ASSPPERHVYGYT
NA,TRBV7-9,TRBJ1-4,16,ASSLVGAGDPTNEKLF
NA,TRBV20-1,TRBJ2-1,12,SARDRRYYNEQF
NA,TRBV20-1,TRBJ2-5,14,SAQVATSGDPNEQY
NA,TRBV4-3,TRBJ1-4,15,ASSQDGTVTTNEKLF
NA,TRBV7-9,TRBJ1-1,12,ASSSLQGNTEAF
few,TRBV18,TRBJ2-7,11,ASSRGTGYEQY
NA,TRBV21-1,TRBJ2-7,13,ASFPGGRGGNEQY
NA,TRBV12-3/TRBV12-4,TRBJ1-2,12,ASRETGVTYGYT
once,TRBV20-1,TRBJ2-5,12,SARQGQGSETQY
NA,TRBV18,TRBJ2-3,13,ASSPEGVHTDTQY
few,TRBV7-9,TRBJ2-1,18,ASSKIPGTVTSGRANEQF
NA,TRBV15,TRBJ2-7,12,ATTPDRRGYEQY
NA,TRBV20-1,TRBJ2-6,14,SARVGGSSGANVLT
few,TRBV27,TRBJ1-2,12,ASSLASSHYGYT
NA,TRBV28,TRBJ1-1,16,ASSLLPGQYSSVTEAF
NA,TRBV7-2,TRBJ2-1,14,ASSLAQAGGLGTQF
NA,TRBV21-1,TRBJ1-4,12,ASSSGQANGELF
few,TRBV4-2,TRBJ2-7,16,ASSQERLAGVITYEQY
NA,TRBV10-2,TRBJ1-6,13,ASRGGTGGDSPLH
NA,TRBV20-1,TRBJ2-4,9,SAVSGGPQY
NA,TRBV6-2/TRBV6-3,TRBJ2-4,12,ASQISGRQNIQY
NA,TRBV7-2,TRBJ2-1,12,ASSTRERGGEQF
NA,TRBV7-2,NA,16,ASSLAPPKKGALETQY
NA,TRBV20-1,TRBJ2-7,11,SAPGGGFYEQY
NA,TRBV27,TRBJ2-3,18,ASSLSHPWAVLQGADTQY
NA,TRBV20-1,TRBJ2-1,13,SAREATAGGTEQF
NA,TRBV30,TRBJ2-1,13,AWRRGSGSSNEQF
NA,TRBV10-3,TRBJ1-5,11,AISPEVNQPQH
NA,TRBV27,NA,12,ASSPIQGPNEQF
NA,TRBV4-3,TRBJ2-3,14,ACSPGVKGTLGTQY
few,TRBV5-5,TRBJ2-3,17,ASSLGRTSGRSLTDTQY
few,TRBV12-3/TRBV12-4,TRBJ1-1,12,ASRLGQGAHEAF
NA,TRBV29-1,TRBJ1-2,11,SVRDRDGYGYT
few,TRBV6-2/TRBV6-3,TRBJ2-2,9,ASSYEGELF
NA,TRBV29-1,TRBJ1-2,11,SVVVAALYGYT
NA,TRBV7-9,TRBJ1-1,14,ASSTWTGIMNTEAF
few,TRBV12-5,TRBJ2-1,13,ASGLTGTGYNEQF